The source of this TCR beta chain is a study of long-term antiretroviral therapy in people with HIV. Study observations and caveats: Repertoires in HIV (unlike those of controls) had narrower CDR3 length ranges. Information pertaining to ART adherence, viral resistance or therapeutic modifications was not obtained.

Assay version v3.0 of immunoSEQ was used, and it was run at survey level. Generated by immunoSEQ multiplex PCR, the TCRdb table keeps only in-frame clones and is missing some. This table holds 9,500 to 15,000 clones, 70% to 85% found once. Turning to this clone: The antigen is unknown.

Per individual, the PBMC samples numbered at least one pre-ART and at least two post-ART. HIV-positive participants all received treatment in the United States. V was clipped by 1 base and J by 2 bases, with 14 bases between them. This CDR3 has 16 residues. Germline V gene lookup returns CDR1 ENHRY and CDR2 SYGVKD. The material sequenced was unsorted PBMCs, taken less than 3.2 years before starting antiretroviral therapy. The chain carries TRBV10-3 and TRBJ2-5; tentative D call: TRBD2 (6 bases). This sequence originates from a man aged 35 to 55 with HIV. The CDR3 nucleotides are TGTGCCATCAGTGAGTTTATCACCGGGAGTCAAGAGACCCAGTACTTC. This translates into CAISEFITGSQETQYF.